Listed here is a single T cell receptor (beta chain). Its antigen remains unidentified. Base quality data are lacking; no much larger clone is found one base away. The entry originates in a study of blood T cell repertoires in COVID-19 (dated by TCRdb to about 2020). Background for the entire study: Collaborator samples came from the United States, Italy and Spain and covered acute and convalescent phases of COVID-19. Where available, HLA class I and class II types were obtained from metadata supplied by the sample provider rather than from assay-based typing. Deeply sampled blood TCRbeta repertoires from subjects exposed to, actively infected with, or recovered from COVID-19 were included in the dataset. The material from the prospective study consisted of cDNA or gDNA derived from T cells, B-cell-depleted T cells, or PBMCs. The sample metadata nearly always contained a de-identified subject ID, COVID-19 status, age in years and sex. The repertoires were made available in a free public database intended to serve as a resource for research on the immune response to SARS-CoV-2. The samples were drawn from the first 160 participants of the ongoing ImmuneRACE study and from 1,254 subjects provided by 6 global collaborators. The research as a whole found: The quantity of clinical and demographic metadata differed by source and by participant and was supplied without curation.

Trimming costs V 5 bases and J 0 bases, and their ends lie 8 bases apart. As encoded in the germline V gene, CDR1 is KGHSH while CDR2 is LQKENI. The CDR3 sequence holds 14 residues, the cysteine and phenylalanine included. Left in the record is the CDR3 DNA by itself, 42 bases read in frame from the first base. Collaborating institutions collected whole blood in K2EDTA tubes following their own protocols. For TCRbeta analysis, collaborators shipped samples as frozen whole blood, isolated PBMCs, or DNA extracted from either of those sample types. TCRbeta CDR3 regions were amplified from genomic DNA using the immunoSEQ Assay, a bias-controlled multiplex PCR. Regarding the original processing steps: The number of nucleated cells in each sample was estimated from the amplification of reference gene primers within the assay. Sequence reads were collapsed and filtered to measure the absolute abundance of every unique TCRbeta CDR3 rearrangement. Productive Simpson clonality was computed per sample as the square root of Simpson's diversity index over productive rearrangements. TCRdb limited this immuneACCESS table to in-frame rearrangements with V and J called. A share of clones is missing; checked studies link under half to unresolved V genes, and the rest is unexplained. D and trimming were read from the DNA, whereas the V and J calls and clone size are those reported in that table. The sample table shows roughly 250,000 clones, and about 89% are seen once. The ten largest clonotypes hold under 0.95% of the sample.

The rearrangement joined TRBV18 to TRBJ1-5; the D gene remains uncertain. The TCR was taken from a man younger than 40 with acute or convalescent COVID-19. The material sequenced was peripheral blood. The CDR3 in this case is CASSSEYSNQPQHF. In nucleotide form, the sequence is TGTGCCAGCTCAAGCGAGTATAGCAATCAGCCCCAGCATTTT.